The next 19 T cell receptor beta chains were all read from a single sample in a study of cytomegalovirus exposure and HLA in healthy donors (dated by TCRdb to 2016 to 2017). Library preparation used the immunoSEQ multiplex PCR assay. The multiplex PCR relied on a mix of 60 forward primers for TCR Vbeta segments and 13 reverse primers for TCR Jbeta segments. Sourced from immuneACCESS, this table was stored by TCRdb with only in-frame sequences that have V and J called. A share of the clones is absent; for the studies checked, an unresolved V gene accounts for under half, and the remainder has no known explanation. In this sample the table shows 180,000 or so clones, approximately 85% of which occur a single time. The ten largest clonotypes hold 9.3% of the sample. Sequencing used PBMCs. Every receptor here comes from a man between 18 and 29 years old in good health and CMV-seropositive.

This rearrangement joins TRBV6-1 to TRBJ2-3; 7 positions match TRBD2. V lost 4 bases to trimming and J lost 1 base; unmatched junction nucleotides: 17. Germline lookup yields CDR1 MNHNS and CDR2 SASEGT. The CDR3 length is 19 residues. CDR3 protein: CASSGGTNQGGARTDTQYF. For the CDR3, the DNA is TGTGCCAGCAGTGGGGGAACAAACCAGGGAGGGGCGCGCACAGATACGCAGTATTTT.

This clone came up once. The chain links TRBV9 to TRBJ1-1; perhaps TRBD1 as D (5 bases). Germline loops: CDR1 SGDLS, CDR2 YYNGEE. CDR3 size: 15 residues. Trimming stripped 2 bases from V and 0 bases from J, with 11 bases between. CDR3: CASSVTGTLNTEAFF. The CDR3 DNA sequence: TGTGCCAGCAGCGTCACCGGGACTCTGAACACTGAAGCTTTCTTT.

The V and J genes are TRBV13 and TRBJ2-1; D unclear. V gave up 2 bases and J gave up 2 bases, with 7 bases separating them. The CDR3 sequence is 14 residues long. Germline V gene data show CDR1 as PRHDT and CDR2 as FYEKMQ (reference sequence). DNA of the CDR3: TGTGCCAGCAGCTTACCCCCGGCCTACAATGAGCAGTTCTTC. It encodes CASSLPPAYNEQFF. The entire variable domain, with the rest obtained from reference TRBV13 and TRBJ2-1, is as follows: AAGVIQSPRHLIKEKRETATLKCYPIPRHDTVYWYQQGPGQDPQFLISFYEKMQSDKGSIPDRFSAQQFSDYHSELNMSSLELGDSALYFCASSLPPAYNEQFFGPGTRLTVL.

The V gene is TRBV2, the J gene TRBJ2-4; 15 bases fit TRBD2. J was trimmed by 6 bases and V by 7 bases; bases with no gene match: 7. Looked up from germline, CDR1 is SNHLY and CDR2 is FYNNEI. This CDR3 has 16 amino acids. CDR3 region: CASIRGLAGGSNIQYF. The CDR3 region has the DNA TGTGCCAGCATTAGGGGACTAGCGGGGGGATCAAACATTCAGTACTTC.

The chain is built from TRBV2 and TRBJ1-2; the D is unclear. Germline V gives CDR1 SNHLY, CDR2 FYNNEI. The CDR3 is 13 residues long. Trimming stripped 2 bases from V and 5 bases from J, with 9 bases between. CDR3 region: CASSEMAEYGYTF. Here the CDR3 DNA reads TGTGCCAGCAGTGAAATGGCAGAATATGGCTACACCTTC. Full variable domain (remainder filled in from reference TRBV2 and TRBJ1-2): EPEVTQTPSHQVTQMGQEVILRCVPISNHLYFYWYRQILGQKVEFLVSFYNNEISEKSEIFDDQFSVERPDGSNFTLKIRSTKLEDSAMYFCASSEMAEYGYTFGSGTRLTVV.

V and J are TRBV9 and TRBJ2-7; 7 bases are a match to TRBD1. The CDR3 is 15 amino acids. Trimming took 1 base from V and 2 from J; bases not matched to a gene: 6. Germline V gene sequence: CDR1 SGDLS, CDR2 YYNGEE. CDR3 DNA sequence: TGTGCCAGCAGCGTATATGAGGGGGCCCCCTACGAGCAGTACTTC. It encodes CASSVYEGAPYEQYF.

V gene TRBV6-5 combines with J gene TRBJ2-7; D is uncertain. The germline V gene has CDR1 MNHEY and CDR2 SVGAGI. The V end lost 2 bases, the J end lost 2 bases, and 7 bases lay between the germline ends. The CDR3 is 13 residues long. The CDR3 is CASSYTETYEQYF. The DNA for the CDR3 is TGTGCCAGCAGTTACACAGAGACCTACGAGCAGTACTTC.

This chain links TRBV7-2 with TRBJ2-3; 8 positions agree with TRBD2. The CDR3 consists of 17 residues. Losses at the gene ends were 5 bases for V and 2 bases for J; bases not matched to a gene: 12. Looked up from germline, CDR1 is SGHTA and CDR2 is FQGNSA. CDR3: CASSMTSGGPLTDTQYF. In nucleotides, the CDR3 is TGTGCCAGCAGCATGACCAGCGGGGGCCCACTCACAGATACGCAGTATTTT.

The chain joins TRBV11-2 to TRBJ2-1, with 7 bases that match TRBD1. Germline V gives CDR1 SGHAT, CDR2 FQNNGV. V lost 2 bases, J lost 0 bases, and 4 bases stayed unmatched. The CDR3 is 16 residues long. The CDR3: CASSLRGDSSYNEQFF. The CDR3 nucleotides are TGTGCCAGCAGCTTAAGAGGGGACAGCTCCTACAATGAGCAGTTCTTC.

The CDR3 DNA sequence: TGTGCTAGTGGTTTTTTCAGGGGGCTATTGGCTTTCTTT. Translated: CASGFFRGLLAFF. The chain carries TRBV12-5 and TRBJ1-1, with TRBD1 identical over 8 bases. The germline gives CDR1 LGHNT, CDR2 FRNRAP. J was trimmed by 11 bases and V by 3 bases; bases with no gene match: 8. There are 13 residues in the CDR3.

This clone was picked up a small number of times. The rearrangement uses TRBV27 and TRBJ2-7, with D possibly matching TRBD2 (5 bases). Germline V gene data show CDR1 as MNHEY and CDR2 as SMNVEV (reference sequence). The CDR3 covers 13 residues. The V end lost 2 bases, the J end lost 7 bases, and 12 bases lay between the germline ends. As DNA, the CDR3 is TGTGCCAGCAGTTTAGCCGGACTTCGAGAGCAGTACTTC. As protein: CASSLAGLREQYF.

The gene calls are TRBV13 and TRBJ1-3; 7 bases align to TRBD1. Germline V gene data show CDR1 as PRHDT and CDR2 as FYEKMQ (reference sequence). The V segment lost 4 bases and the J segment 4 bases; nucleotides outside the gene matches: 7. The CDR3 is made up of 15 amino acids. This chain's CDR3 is CASSSNRGSGNTIYF. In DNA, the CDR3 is TGTGCCAGCAGCTCTAACAGGGGTTCAGGAAACACCATATATTTT.

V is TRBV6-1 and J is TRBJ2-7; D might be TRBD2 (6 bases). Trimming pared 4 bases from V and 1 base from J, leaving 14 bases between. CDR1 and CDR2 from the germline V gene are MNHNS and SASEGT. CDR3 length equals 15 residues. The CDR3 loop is CASSVPGGTSYEQYF. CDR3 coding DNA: TGTGCCAGCAGTGTCCCCGGGGGAACGTCCTACGAGCAGTACTTC.

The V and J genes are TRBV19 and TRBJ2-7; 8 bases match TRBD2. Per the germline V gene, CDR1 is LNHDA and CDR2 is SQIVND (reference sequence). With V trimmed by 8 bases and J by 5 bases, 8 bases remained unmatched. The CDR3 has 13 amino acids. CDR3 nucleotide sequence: TGTGCCAGTGGGCGGGGGGCAGGGGACGAGCAGTACTTC. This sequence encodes CASGRGAGDEQYF. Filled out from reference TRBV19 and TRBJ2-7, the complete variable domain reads DGGITQSPKYLFRKEGQNVTLSCEQNLNHDAMYWYRQDPGQGLRLIYYSQIVNDFQKGDIAEGYSVSREKKESFPLTVTSAQKNPTAFYLCASGRGAGDEQYFGPGTRLTVT.

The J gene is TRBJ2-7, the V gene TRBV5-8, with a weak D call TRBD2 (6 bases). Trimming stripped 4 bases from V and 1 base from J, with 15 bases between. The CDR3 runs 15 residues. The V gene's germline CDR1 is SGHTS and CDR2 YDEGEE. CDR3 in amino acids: CASSPRGTFSYEQYF. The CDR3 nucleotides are TGTGCCAGCAGCCCTCGGGGGACCTTTTCCTACGAGCAGTACTTC.

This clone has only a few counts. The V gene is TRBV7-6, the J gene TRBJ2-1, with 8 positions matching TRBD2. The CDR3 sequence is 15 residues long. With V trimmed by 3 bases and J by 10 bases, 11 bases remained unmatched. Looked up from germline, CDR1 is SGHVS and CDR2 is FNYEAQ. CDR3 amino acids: CASSFGAGGEREQFF. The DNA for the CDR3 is TGTGCCAGCAGCTTTGGGGCGGGGGGTGAACGGGAGCAGTTCTTC.

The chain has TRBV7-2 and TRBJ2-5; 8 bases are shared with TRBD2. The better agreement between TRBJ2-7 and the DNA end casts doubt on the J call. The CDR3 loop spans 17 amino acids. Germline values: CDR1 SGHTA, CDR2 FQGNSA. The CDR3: CASSLVGRGAGSYEQYF. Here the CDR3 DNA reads TGTGCCAGCAGCTTAGTCGGGCGGGGGGCTGGCTCCTACGAGCAGTACTTC.

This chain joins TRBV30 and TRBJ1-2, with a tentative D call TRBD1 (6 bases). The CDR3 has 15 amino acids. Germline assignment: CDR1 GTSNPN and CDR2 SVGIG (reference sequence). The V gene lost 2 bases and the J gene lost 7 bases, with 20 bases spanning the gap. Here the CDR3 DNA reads TGTGCCTGGAGTACCAGGGGAGGGGGGTATGGTGGCTACACCTTC. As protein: CAWSTRGGGYGGYTF.

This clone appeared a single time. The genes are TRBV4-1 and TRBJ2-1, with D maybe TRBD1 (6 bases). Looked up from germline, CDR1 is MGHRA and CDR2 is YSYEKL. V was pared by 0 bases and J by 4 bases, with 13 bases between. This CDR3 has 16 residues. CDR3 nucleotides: TGCGCCAGCAGCCAAGATCTTGGGGGCTGGTACAATGAGCAGTTCTTC. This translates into CASSQDLGGWYNEQFF.